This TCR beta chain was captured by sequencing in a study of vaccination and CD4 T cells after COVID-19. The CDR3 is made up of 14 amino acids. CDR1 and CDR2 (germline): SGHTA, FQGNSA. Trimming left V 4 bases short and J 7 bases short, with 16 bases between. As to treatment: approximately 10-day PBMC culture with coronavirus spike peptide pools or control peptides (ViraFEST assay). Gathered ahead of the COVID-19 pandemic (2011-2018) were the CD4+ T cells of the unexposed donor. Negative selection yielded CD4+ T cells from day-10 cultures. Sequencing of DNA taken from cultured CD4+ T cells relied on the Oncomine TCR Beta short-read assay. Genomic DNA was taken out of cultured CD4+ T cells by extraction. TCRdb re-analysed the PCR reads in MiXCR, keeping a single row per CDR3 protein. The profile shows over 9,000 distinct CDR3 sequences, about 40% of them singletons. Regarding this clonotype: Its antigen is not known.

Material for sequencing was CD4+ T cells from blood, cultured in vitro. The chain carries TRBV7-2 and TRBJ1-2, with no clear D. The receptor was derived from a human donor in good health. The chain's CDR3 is CASSSREGTGGYTF. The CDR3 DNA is TGTGCCAGCAGCTCGCGAGAGGGAACGGGTGGCTACACCTTC.